Below, 24 T cell receptor beta chains from the same sample are listed, as sequenced in a study of blood T cell repertoires in COVID-19. The assay was immunoSEQ multiplex PCR, and TCRdb's table has in-frame clones only and misses some. In the table there are approximately 100,000 clones, 75% to 90% of which are singletons. The material sequenced was peripheral blood. These receptors were collected from a woman in her sixties or seventies with active or convalescent COVID-19.

The CDR3 nucleotides are TGCAGTGCTAGTAACGCCCAGGGAAGCGACACTGAAGCTTTCTTT. Translating it yields CSASNAQGSDTEAFF. The chain carries TRBV20-1 and TRBJ1-1; TRBD1 might be the D (5 bases). There are 15 residues in the CDR3. Germline values: CDR1 DFQATT, CDR2 SNEGSKA (reference sequence). V lost 3 bases and J lost 3, with 17 bases in between.

V and J are TRBV28 and TRBJ1-1; 9 bases agree with TRBD1. V gave up 8 bases and J gave up 0 bases; unmatched junction bases: 4. The CDR3 covers 14 residues. Germline-derived CDR1 and CDR2 are MDHEN and SYDVKM. The DNA of the CDR3 is TGTGCCAGCGGGGACAGGGAAATGAACACTGAAGCTTTCTTT. Its protein product is CASGDREMNTEAFF.

The gene calls are TRBV6-5 and TRBJ1-1; TRBD1 is a possible D gene (5 bases). Germline values: CDR1 MNHEY, CDR2 SVGAGI. The CDR3 runs 14 residues. V lost 7 bases and J lost 3, with 15 bases in between. The CDR3 sequence: CASTPRTGHTEAFF. The CDR3 DNA follows: TGTGCCAGCACTCCCCGAACAGGCCACACTGAAGCTTTCTTT.

In this sample, this clone turned up once. This rearrangement joins TRBV7-2 to TRBJ2-1; D remains ambiguous. V was trimmed by 1 base and J by 0 bases, leaving 7 bases between them. There are 15 residues in the CDR3. The V gene's germline CDR1 is SGHTA and CDR2 FQGNSA. CDR3 DNA: TGTGCCAGCAGCTTAGGCAGGAACTCCTACAATGAGCAGTTCTTC. It specifies CASSLGRNSYNEQFF.

The chain uses TRBV27 and TRBJ1-4; 7 bases match TRBD1. Germline V CDR1 and CDR2: MNHEY, SMNVEV (reference sequence). After removal of 5 bases from V and 8 bases from J, the junction contained 8 bases not matched to a gene. The CDR3 spans 14 residues. CDR3: CASSPRQGGEKLFF. The CDR3 DNA reads as TGTGCCAGCAGTCCCCGACAGGGTGGAGAAAAACTGTTTTTT.

Here the CDR3 reads CASSQDLATSGTDTQYF. The CDR3, as DNA: TGCGCCAGCAGCCAAGATCTCGCAACTAGCGGCACAGATACGCAGTATTTT. This chain links TRBV4-3 with TRBJ2-3; 7 nucleotides align to TRBD2. This CDR3 region has 17 residues. J lost 1 base, V lost 0 bases, and 7 bases had no gene match. Germline loops: CDR1 LGHNA, CDR2 YSLEER.

This clone was observed a single time. This chain uses TRBV3-1 (or the pseudogene TRBV3-2) with TRBJ2-5; possible D gene TRBD1, 6 bases. V lost 1 base and J 4 bases, leaving 13 bases between the germline ends. Germline-derived CDR1 and CDR2 are LGHDT and YNNKEL (reference sequence). CDR3 size: 15 residues. The CDR3 DNA reads as TGTGCCAGCAGCCAAGTTGGGGGCCTCCCAGAGACCCAGTACTTC. Its translation: CASSQVGGLPETQYF.

The chain recombines TRBV5-1 with TRBJ2-6; 8 bases fit TRBD1. V dropped 8 bases and J dropped 0; count of bases not matched to a gene: 4. The germline CDR1 and CDR2 sequences are SGHRS and YFSETQ. The CDR3 sequence is 15 residues long. The CDR3 bases are TGCGCCAGTACAGGGGGGTTCTCTGGGGCCAACGTCCTGACTTTC. Translated: CASTGGFSGANVLTF.

The chain employs TRBV5-4 and TRBJ2-7; 8 nucleotides agree with TRBD1. The ends lost 4 bases at V and 9 bases at J; junction bases unmatched: 12. Germline V lookup: CDR1 SGHNT, CDR2 YYREEE (reference sequence). The CDR3 length is 14 residues. CDR3 DNA: TGTGCCAGCAGCCCCGGACAGGGAGCTACGGTGCAGTACTTC. Translated: CASSPGQGATVQYF.

This clone was seen only a few times. V is TRBV24-1 and J is TRBJ1-5; perhaps TRBD1 as D (5 bases). V was pared by 4 bases and J by 2 bases, with 11 bases between. The germline CDR1 and CDR2 sequences are KGHDR and SFDVKD. This CDR3 is built from 15 residues. Written as DNA, the CDR3 is TGTGCCACCAGTGACCCCGGGGGAGGCAATCAGCCCCAGCATTTT. Its translation: CATSDPGGGNQPQHF.

The chain joins TRBV5-1 to TRBJ2-3; 7 bases agree with TRBD1. The CDR3 consists of 13 residues. Unmatched junction bases numbered 5, after V lost 5 bases and J lost 5 bases. Germline V gene data show CDR1 as SGHRS and CDR2 as YFSETQ. DNA of the CDR3: TGCGCCAGCAGTATGGGACAGAGAGATACGCAGTATTTT. It translates to CASSMGQRDTQYF.

This clone appeared a single time. CDR3 coding DNA: TGTGCCAGCAGCCTGGACTTGTACCAAGAGACCCAGTACTTC. It encodes CASSLDLYQETQYF. The genes are TRBV7-2 and TRBJ2-5; D is perhaps TRBD2 (5 bases). The CDR3 loop spans 14 amino acids. Germline values: CDR1 SGHTA, CDR2 FQGNSA. V was shortened by 5 bases and J by 0 bases, with 10 bases between the two germline ends.

By sample fraction, this clone is medium-sized. The chain couples TRBV6-2 or TRBV6-3 to TRBJ2-3; 12 bases are shared with TRBD1. Germline loops: CDR1 MNHEY, CDR2 SVGEGT. The V gene end was trimmed by 2 bases and the J gene end by 4 bases; junction bases not matched to a gene: 1. The CDR3 is 15 residues long. CDR3 residues: CASSYGTGGSDTQYF. The DNA for the CDR3 is TGTGCCAGCAGTTACGGGACAGGGGGCTCAGATACGCAGTATTTT.

This chain uses TRBV7-2 with TRBJ1-2; D unclear. The germline V and J ends were trimmed by 7 bases and 0 bases, with 9 bases remaining between them. Germline CDR1 SGHTA, CDR2 FQGNSA. This CDR3 comprises 13 residues. For the CDR3, the DNA is TGTGCCAGCATCGGGAAAGCTAACTATGGCTACACCTTC. It codes for CASIGKANYGYTF.

This clone was recorded once. V is TRBV5-4 and J is TRBJ2-2, with TRBD1 identical over 8 bases. Germline CDR1 and CDR2: SGHNT and YYREEE (reference sequence). The trim removed 4 bases at V and 4 bases at J, leaving 6 bases unmatched. The CDR3 has 15 amino acids. The CDR3 region is CASSAQGAITGELFF. CDR3 in DNA: TGTGCCAGCAGCGCCCAGGGGGCGATCACCGGGGAGCTGTTTTTT.

V gene TRBV18 combines with J gene TRBJ1-2; 8 bases are shared with TRBD1. The CDR3 consists of 14 residues. Germline V gene sequence: CDR1 KGHSH, CDR2 LQKENI. V lost 0 bases to trimming and J lost 11 bases; unmatched junction nucleotides: 8. The CDR3 spells CASSPPDRVEGYTF. The CDR3 DNA reads as TGTGCCAGCTCACCACCGGACAGGGTAGAGGGATACACCTTC.

This clone appeared many times. V usage is TRBV5-4 and J usage is TRBJ2-7; tentatively, D is TRBD2 (8 bases). Germline values: CDR1 SGHNT, CDR2 YYREEE (reference sequence). The V and J ends lost 4 bases and 6 bases respectively, with 23 bases between them. CDR3 size: 16 residues. For the CDR3, the DNA is TGTGCCAGCAGCCCGGGAGGGGCAGGGGGTTTTGGCGAGCAGTACTTC. It yields the protein CASSPGGAGGFGEQYF. The variable domain in full, completed from reference TRBV5-4 and TRBJ2-7, reads ETGVTQSPTHLIKTRGQQVTLRCSSQSGHNTVSWYQQALGQGPQFIFQYYREEENGRGNFPPRFSGLQFPNYSSELNVNALELDDSALYLCASSPGGAGGFGEQYFGPGTRLTVT.

V and J are TRBV5-4 and TRBJ2-7; a possible D gene is TRBD1 (6 bases). The CDR3 extends over 13 amino acids. Between the trimmed V and J ends, which lost 3 bases and 7 bases, there was a span of 14 bases. Germline V lookup: CDR1 SGHNT, CDR2 YYREEE (reference sequence). CDR3 loop: CASSYTGIGEQYF. CDR3 bases: TGTGCCAGCAGCTATACAGGGATAGGGGAGCAGTACTTC. Based on the CDR3 plus reference TRBV5-4 and TRBJ2-7, the full variable domain is ETGVTQSPTHLIKTRGQQVTLRCSSQSGHNTVSWYQQALGQGPQFIFQYYREEENGRGNFPPRFSGLQFPNYSSELNVNALELDDSALYLCASSYTGIGEQYFGPGTRLTVT.

The V and J genes are TRBV7-6 and TRBJ1-5; a possible D gene is TRBD1 (6 bases). With 5 bases removed from V and 0 bases from J, the gap between germline ends came to 14 bases. The CDR3 is made up of 16 amino acids. Germline V gene lookup returns CDR1 SGHVS and CDR2 FNYEAQ. CDR3 sequence (DNA): TGTGCCAGCAGCAAACGGGACACTTATAGCAATCAGCCCCAGCATTTT. It specifies CASSKRDTYSNQPQHF.

The chain combines TRBV5-1 with TRBJ2-5; 16 bases line up with TRBD2. The trim removed 4 bases at V and 3 bases at J, leaving 6 bases unmatched. Germline values: CDR1 SGHRS, CDR2 YFSETQ. This CDR3 is built from 17 residues. The CDR3 DNA reads TGCGCCAGCAGCCAGTACGGGACTAGCGGGGGGGAAGAGACCCAGTACTTC. Amino acids: CASSQYGTSGGEETQYF.

CDR3 region: CASSQEGQREDYNEQFF. The CDR3 DNA is TGTGCCAGCAGCCAAGAAGGCCAGCGGGAGGACTACAATGAGCAGTTCTTC. The rearrangement uses TRBV4-2 and TRBJ2-1; 9 bases agree with TRBD2. Germline V gene sequence: CDR1 LGHNA, CDR2 YNFKEQ. V lost 0 bases to trimming and J lost 3 bases; unmatched junction nucleotides: 6. This CDR3 contains 17 residues.

This chain joins TRBV29-1 and TRBJ1-4, with D possibly being TRBD1 (6 bases). This CDR3 has 13 amino acids. Germline CDR1 reads SQVTM; CDR2 reads ANQGSEA. V lost 3 bases, J lost 8 bases, and 13 bases lay in between. CDR3 sequence reads: CSVENREGEKLFF. The CDR3, as DNA: TGCAGCGTTGAGAACAGGGAGGGCGAAAAACTGTTTTTT. The whole variable domain, filled in from reference TRBV29-1 and TRBJ1-4, reads SAVISQKPSRDICQRGTSLTIQCQVDSQVTMMFWYRQQPGQSLTLIATANQGSEATYESGFVIDKFPISRPNLTFSTLTVSNMSPEDSSIYLCSVENREGEKLFFGSGTQLSVL.

The gene calls are TRBV6-2 or TRBV6-3 and TRBJ2-5, with TRBD2 matching 7 bases. Germline V gives CDR1 MNHEY, CDR2 SVGEGT. Unmatched junction bases numbered 14, after V lost 5 bases and J lost 5 bases. The CDR3 covers 16 residues. CDR3 sequence: CASSPQEGREGETQYF. The CDR3, as DNA: TGTGCCAGCAGTCCACAAGAGGGCAGGGAGGGTGAGACCCAGTACTTC.

The V gene is TRBV4-2, the J gene TRBJ1-2; 8 bases are shared with TRBD1. With V trimmed by 1 base and J by 7 bases, 5 bases remained unmatched. Looked up from germline, CDR1 is LGHNA and CDR2 is YNFKEQ. The CDR3 totals 14 residues. CDR3 residues: CASSQVPQGAGYTF. CDR3 bases: TGTGCCAGCAGCCAAGTCCCGCAGGGGGCTGGCTACACCTTC.